These T cell receptor beta chains were read from a single sample in a study of blood T cell repertoires in COVID-19. Repertoires were generated with immunoSEQ multiplex PCR, while TCRdb's copy carries only in-frame clones and drops some. The sample yields around 160,000 clones, around 81% seen once. Sequences were obtained from peripheral blood. The receptor set was obtained from a human donor with acute or convalescent COVID-19. The donor label of this sample is uncertain. Each CDR3 is given with its conserved first and last residue. A D gene is named only where the DNA matches it firmly. Part of the rows lack a size; the others show once, few, many or a class for expanded clones.

d_call j_call clone_size v_call cdr3_nt cdr3_aa
TRBD1 TRBJ2-6 . TRBV19 TGTGCCAGTAGTGAGGGGGCAGGGGCCAACGTCCTGACTTTC CASSEGAGANVLTF
TRBD2 TRBJ2-7 . TRBV19 TGTGCCAGTAGTCGGGAGGGGGGATACGAGCAGTACTTC CASSREGGYEQYF
TRBD2 TRBJ2-7 many TRBV2 TGTGCCAGCAGGACTAGCGGGGGGTCCTACGAGCAGTACTTC CASRTSGGSYEQYF
. TRBJ1-1 . TRBV19 TGTGCCAGTAGCCCGAAGACTTCGAACACTGAAGCTTTCTTT CASSPKTSNTEAFF
TRBD1 TRBJ2-1 few TRBV6-1 TGTGCCAGCAGTGGGTTAGACAGGGCCCTTCGAGGGGAGCAGTTCTTC CASSGLDRALRGEQFF
TRBD2 TRBJ2-7 . TRBV6-1 TGTGCCAGCAGTGACTTTAGGGCTAGCGGGGGGTACGAGCAGTACTTC CASSDFRASGGYEQYF
TRBD2 TRBJ2-4 . TRBV15 TGTGCCACCAGCAGAGGGGGAGGGCCAAACATTCAGTACTTC CATSRGGGPNIQYF
. TRBJ2-4 . TRBV18 TGTGCCAGCTCACTGTCCACGGGGAACATTCAGTACTTC CASSLSTGNIQYF
. TRBJ1-1 once TRBV6-6 TGTGCCAGCAGACCCCCGGGGGATAACACTGAAGCTTTCTTT CASRPPGDNTEAFF
. TRBJ1-1 . TRBV7-3 TGTGCCAGCAGCCGGGAACCGACGGCGAACACTGAAGCTTTCTTT CASSREPTANTEAFF
TRBD1 TRBJ1-2 . TRBV6-5 TGTGCCAGCAGATCGGACAGGGTAGGCTACACCTTC CASRSDRVGYTF
TRBD1 TRBJ1-2 . TRBV30 TGTGCCTGGCGGACAGGGGGTAACTATGGCTACACCTTC CAWRTGGNYGYTF
. TRBJ1-4 . TRBV5-4 TGTGCCAGCAGCGGCAGGGATGCAACTAATGAAAAACTGTTTTTT CASSGRDATNEKLFF
. TRBJ1-5 . TRBV19 TGTGCCAGTAAGAGAGGAAAGTATAGCAATCAGCCCCAGCATTTT CASKRGKYSNQPQHF
TRBD1 TRBJ1-6 few TRBV6-5 TGTGCCAGCAGTCCCGGGACAGGGTCGGTGGGAGCCCTCCACTTT CASSPGTGSVGALHF
. TRBJ1-5 once TRBV5-8 TGTGCCAGCAGCTTGGACATCAGTCAGCCCCAGCATTTT CASSLDISQPQHF
TRBD2 TRBJ2-1 . TRBV24-1 TGTGCCACCAGTGACCGGACTAGCGGGAAGGACAATGAGCAGTTCTTC CATSDRTSGKDNEQFF
TRBD1 TRBJ2-7 . TRBV5-1 TGCGCCAGCAGCTTCGACAGGGGGGCCTACGAGCAGTACTTC CASSFDRGAYEQYF
TRBD1 TRBJ1-1 . TRBV7-6 TGTGCCAGCAGCTTGGGGACAGCCAGTTTGAACACTGAAGCTTTCTTT CASSLGTASLNTEAFF
. TRBJ2-7 . TRBV19 TGTGCCAGTAGTATAGGACTCGAGGTAGAGCAGTACTTC CASSIGLEVEQYF
TRBD2 TRBJ2-1 . TRBV2 TGTGCCAGCAGTGCCTTTGGGACTAGCGAAGGTGAGCAGTTCTTC CASSAFGTSEGEQFF
TRBD1 TRBJ2-6 . TRBV7-3 TGTGCCAGCAGCGCCCGGGACAGGGTATCTGGGGCCAACGTCCTGACTTTC CASSARDRVSGANVLTF
TRBD1 TRBJ1-2 . TRBV9 TGTGCCAGCAGCGTAGGGGACAGGGAAGCTAACTATGGCTACACCTTC CASSVGDREANYGYTF
. TRBJ1-5 . TRBV5-6 TGTGCCAGCAGCTCGGGTACTCAGCCCCAGCATTTT CASSSGTQPQHF
. TRBJ1-5 . TRBV2 TGTGCCAGCAGTACGGGTCAGGGGAATCAGCCCCAGCATTTT CASSTGQGNQPQHF
. TRBJ2-4 . TRBV21-1 TGTGCCAGCGGGGGACAGGGTTTAGCCAAAAACATTCAGTACTTC CASGGQGLAKNIQYF
. TRBJ1-5 . TRBV5-6 TGTGCCAGCAGCCTCGGAACAGGGTCCCGTCAGCCCCAGCATTTT CASSLGTGSRQPQHF
. TRBJ1-1 . TRBV5-5 TGTGCCAGCAGCCCCCCGTCGGGTTCGAACACTGAAGCTTTCTTT CASSPPSGSNTEAFF
TRBD2 TRBJ2-1 . TRBV5-5 TGTGCCAGCAGCGGTAGCGGGGGGAATGAGCAGTTCTTC CASSGSGGNEQFF
. TRBJ1-1 . TRBV19 TGTGCCAGTAGTTCCACCAGGGCCATGAACACTGAAGCTTTCTTT CASSSTRAMNTEAFF
TRBD2 TRBJ2-4 . TRBV3-1/TRBV3-2 TGTGCCAGCAGCCAGGCGGGGGGCCTTGGAAACATTCAGTACTTC CASSQAGGLGNIQYF